The clone carrying this T cell receptor beta chain turned up a few times. Its antigen is unknown. The sample is drawn from a study of T cell repertoires in cytomegalovirus infection. Study summary: Signatures in public TCR beta sequences pointed to both CMV infection and matching HLA type.

TCRdb re-derived calls from the reads in MiXCR, one entry per CDR3 protein. The data contain 700,000 to 850,000 distinct CDR3 sequences, around a third of them singletons. CDR1 and CDR2 from the germline V gene are SGDLS and YYNGEE. Trimming cost V 2 bases and J 3 bases, with 10 bases left between them. CDR3 length: 14 residues. Sequencing was performed on cultured CD8+ T cells from PBMCs, taken from culture after CMV antigen stimulation. The V and J genes are TRBV9 and TRBJ2-3; D is possibly TRBD2 (7 bases). This receptor was identified in a human donor in good health (CMV status not recorded). Some clones in this sample may be carry-over from other donors' samples. The CDR3 sequence: CASSVEGGTDTQYF. The CDR3 DNA reads as TGTGCCAGCAGCGTGGAGGGGGGGACAGATACGCAGTATTTT.